These 22 T cell receptor beta chains share one sample of origin, sequenced in a study of blood T cell repertoires in COVID-19. Only in-frame clones appear in the TCRdb table, and some are missing; sequencing was by immunoSEQ multiplex PCR. Found here are over 150,000 clones, 70% to 90% of them singletons; the top ten hold 2% to 3%. Source material: peripheral blood. The receptor source for this set is an elderly woman with COVID-19, enrolled during active disease.

Only a few counts were recorded for this clone. The chain couples TRBV5-1 to TRBJ1-3; D is ambiguous. Trimming took off 4 bases at V and 1 base at J, with 9 bases between the two ends. This CDR3 contains 14 residues. Germline loops: CDR1 SGHRS, CDR2 YFSETQ. The CDR3 DNA reads as TGCGCCAGCAGCCCGACATTGTCTGGAAACACCATATATTTT. Translating gives CASSPTLSGNTIYF. The whole variable domain, filled in from reference TRBV5-1 and TRBJ1-3, reads KAGVTQTPRYLIKTRGQQVTLSCSPISGHRSVSWYQQTPGQGLQFLFEYFSETQRNKGNFPGRFSGRQFSNSRSEMNVSTLELGDSALYLCASSPTLSGNTIYFGEGSWLTVV.

V usage is TRBV7-9 and J usage is TRBJ2-5; 11 nucleotides agree with TRBD1. This CDR3 has 16 amino acids. Germline V gene lookup returns CDR1 SEHNR and CDR2 FQNEAQ (reference sequence). V trimming: 7 bases; J trimming: 1 base; junction bases outside the gene matches: 8. The CDR3 DNA sequence: TGTGCCAGCAAGAAGGCCGGGACAGGGGGCCAAGAGACCCAGTACTTC. Its translation is CASKKAGTGGQETQYF.

The chain uses TRBV28 and TRBJ2-7; D gene ambiguous. CDR1 and CDR2 from the germline V gene are MDHEN and SYDVKM. V was cut by 6 bases and J by 4 bases, with 19 bases left in between. This CDR3 has 15 residues. Here the CDR3 DNA reads TGTGCCAGCAGCACTTTGGCTAGTTCATGGTACGAGCAGTACTTC. Its protein product is CASSTLASSWYEQYF.

The chain carries TRBV6-4 and TRBJ2-2; 8 nucleotides agree with TRBD2. The ends lost 8 bases at V and 3 bases at J; junction bases unmatched: 8. The CDR3 loop spans 15 amino acids. Per the germline V gene, CDR1 is MRHNA and CDR2 is SNTAGT. The CDR3 DNA reads TGTGCCAGCCGGGTTCTAGCGGGTGACACCGGGGAGCTGTTTTTT. Amino acids: CASRVLAGDTGELFF.

The rearrangement joins TRBV3-1 (or the pseudogene TRBV3-2) to TRBJ2-1; 8 bases fit TRBD2. Unmatched junction bases numbered 9, after V lost 3 bases and J lost 14 bases. The CDR3 covers 13 residues. Germline V lookup: CDR1 LGHDT, CDR2 YNNKEL (reference sequence). The CDR3 coding sequence is TGTGCCAGCAGCCAGCCCGGGACTAGTAAGGAGTTCTTC. It encodes CASSQPGTSKEFF.

V gene TRBV28 combines with J gene TRBJ1-3; a weak D match, TRBD1 (6 bases). This CDR3 contains 12 residues. CDR1 is MDHEN, CDR2 SYDVKM, per germline. V was clipped by 6 bases and J by 9 bases, with 12 bases between them. The CDR3 reads CASRQGLGTIYF. In DNA form, the CDR3 reads TGTGCCAGCAGGCAGGGGCTTGGCACCATATATTTT.

The chain joins TRBV9 to TRBJ2-7; D not certain. Germline V CDR1 and CDR2: SGDLS, YYNGEE. The CDR3 runs to 15 residues. Trimming stripped 5 bases from V and 7 bases from J, with 22 bases between. The CDR3 DNA reads as TGTGCCAGCAGTCCCCGGGTCGATCTCGTTCGGGAGCAGTACTTC. Protein product: CASSPRVDLVREQYF.

The rearrangement uses TRBV10-3 and TRBJ2-7, with D uncertain. CDR3 length: 11 amino acids. Germline V gene lookup returns CDR1 ENHRY and CDR2 SYGVKD. V dropped 5 bases and J dropped 5 bases, with 7 bases sitting between them. The CDR3 coding sequence is TGTGCCATCAGTCGGTCCCACGAGCAGTACTTC. Its protein is CAISRSHEQYF.

The genes are TRBV7-2 and TRBJ2-7; 7 nucleotides agree with TRBD1. This CDR3 comprises 13 residues. The germline CDR1 and CDR2 sequences are SGHTA and FQGNSA. V lost 5 bases, J lost 7 bases, and 8 bases stayed unmatched. The CDR3 region is CASSPLQGREQYF. The CDR3 DNA is TGTGCCAGCAGCCCGCTACAGGGGCGGGAGCAGTACTTC.

The rearrangement links TRBV2 to TRBJ2-1, with a weak D call TRBD1 (5 bases). Trimming removed 9 bases from V and 5 bases from J, with 14 bases in between. Germline CDR1 SNHLY, CDR2 FYNNEI. This CDR3 contains 13 residues. The CDR3 nucleotides are TGTGCCAGTTCAGGGTTTAGAGACAATGAGCAGTTCTTC. It specifies CASSGFRDNEQFF.

V gene TRBV3-1 (or the pseudogene TRBV3-2) combines with J gene TRBJ2-5; TRBD2 is a possible D gene (6 bases). Trimming cost V 4 bases and J 1 base, with 13 bases left between them. The CDR3 totals 15 residues. Germline loops: CDR1 LGHDT, CDR2 YNNKEL (reference sequence). The CDR3 region is CASSPPSGSQETQYF. DNA for the CDR3: TGTGCCAGCAGCCCGCCGAGCGGGTCCCAAGAGACCCAGTACTTC.

This clone was seen only once. The V and J genes are TRBV11-1 and TRBJ2-2, with D perhaps TRBD1 (6 bases). Germline V gives CDR1 SGHAT, CDR2 FQDESV (reference sequence). Trimming pared 6 bases from V and 7 bases from J, leaving 12 bases between. The CDR3 sequence is 13 residues long. The DNA of the CDR3 is TGTGCCAGCAGTTCACAGGGTCTCGGGGAGCTGTTTTTT. It encodes CASSSQGLGELFF.

The chain uses TRBV15 and TRBJ2-5; D may be TRBD1 (6 bases). V was clipped by 8 bases and J by 4 bases, with 20 bases between them. CDR3 length: 15 residues. Germline CDR1 LNHNV, CDR2 YYDKDF (reference sequence). The CDR3 sequence: CATATTPQGRETQYF. CDR3 nucleotide sequence: TGTGCCACCGCAACCACGCCTCAGGGGAGAGAGACCCAGTACTTC.

V and J are TRBV28 and TRBJ1-2, with D tentatively TRBD1 (5 bases). The CDR3 contains 11 residues. Trimming cost V 4 bases and J 8 bases, with 8 bases left between them. The germline gives CDR1 MDHEN, CDR2 SYDVKM. The CDR3 protein is CASSSGRGYTF. As DNA, the CDR3 is TGTGCCAGCAGTTCAGGGCGCGGCTACACCTTC.

The J gene is TRBJ2-1, the V gene TRBV28, with D possibly matching TRBD1 (6 bases). V was shortened by 6 bases and J by 4 bases, with 13 bases between the two germline ends. Germline lookup yields CDR1 MDHEN and CDR2 SYDVKM. The CDR3 covers 14 residues. The CDR3 DNA reads as TGTGCCAGCAGAACCCCCCAGGGGTACAATGAGCAGTTCTTC. It translates to CASRTPQGYNEQFF.

The genes are TRBV20-1 and TRBJ1-6; the match to TRBD1 covers 10 bases. Per the germline V gene, CDR1 is DFQATT and CDR2 is SNEGSKA (reference sequence). CDR3 length: 13 residues. Trimming cost V 6 bases and J 10 bases; bases outside gene matches: 6. The CDR3 nucleotides read TGCAGTGCAAGTGCGGACAGGGGGTCACCCCTCCACTTT. Protein sequence: CSASADRGSPLHF.

The chain carries TRBV13 and TRBJ1-6; TRBD1 matches 9 bases. After removal of 0 bases from V and 9 bases from J, the junction contained 3 bases not matched to a gene. Germline assignment: CDR1 PRHDT and CDR2 FYEKMQ (reference sequence). The CDR3 runs to 15 residues. The CDR3 sequence: CASSLGRQGGSPLHF. The CDR3 DNA reads TGTGCCAGCAGCTTAGGGCGACAGGGGGGTTCACCCCTCCACTTT.

The CDR3, as DNA: TGTGCCAGCAGCCCAAGGACTAGCGGGAGTTCCACCGGGGAGCTGTTTTTT. It translates to CASSPRTSGSSTGELFF. J is TRBJ2-2 and V is TRBV11-3; 13 nucleotides agree with TRBD2. Germline CDR1 SGHNT, CDR2 YENEEA. The CDR3 covers 17 residues. The J segment lost 4 bases and the V segment lost 5 bases, leaving 7 bases of the junction unmatched.

The genes are TRBV2 and TRBJ2-1; a possible D gene is TRBD2 (6 bases). Trimming removed 8 bases from V and 10 bases from J, with 24 bases in between. The CDR3 runs to 15 residues. CDR1 is SNHLY and CDR2 is FYNNEI in the germline V gene. CDR3 protein: CASEVGGAHFREQFF. In nucleotides, the CDR3 is TGTGCCAGCGAGGTCGGCGGGGCCCATTTCAGGGAGCAGTTCTTC.

V and J are TRBV6-1 and TRBJ1-5, with TRBD1 as a possible D gene (6 bases). Germline V lookup: CDR1 MNHNS, CDR2 SASEGT. The CDR3 totals 15 residues. Trimming took 2 bases from V and 13 from J, leaving 21 bases between them. The CDR3 reads CASSEPAAGQSKQHF. The CDR3 DNA is TGTGCCAGCAGTGAACCGGCCGCAGGACAGAGTAAACAGCATTTT.

The chain has TRBV29-1 and TRBJ2-1, with TRBD2 identical over 7 bases. The CDR3 has 12 residues. The germline CDR1 and CDR2 sequences are SQVTM and ANQGSEA. The junction had 5 bases not matched to a gene; V was cut back by 7 bases and J by 5 bases. CDR3 nucleotides: TGCAGCGCAACGAGCGGGAACAATGAGCAGTTCTTC. This translates into CSATSGNNEQFF.

V and J are TRBV29-1 and TRBJ2-1, with D hard to call. The germline V and J ends were trimmed by 0 bases and 0 bases, with 9 bases remaining between them. Germline V gives CDR1 SQVTM, CDR2 ANQGSEA. The CDR3 contains 15 residues. In DNA form, the CDR3 reads TGCAGCGTTGAAGATCCGAGAAGCTCCTACAATGAGCAGTTCTTC. It translates to CSVEDPRSSYNEQFF.